This T cell receptor beta chain is drawn from a study of blood T cell repertoires in COVID-19. Background on the study: From T cells, B-cell-depleted T cells, or PBMCs came the material, which was cDNA or gDNA.

The CDR3 length is 12 residues. Trimming cost V 6 bases and J 7 bases, with 7 bases left between them. Clones were read by immunoSEQ multiplex PCR, and TCRdb kept only the in-frame ones, dropping some. Of about 300,000 clones in the sample, 85% were seen once. Exposed enrollees had met someone with a PCR-confirmed or clinician-diagnosed COVID-19 case at some point within the 2 weeks before study entry. This clonotype was sampled from a woman aged 25 to 39 who had been exposed to COVID-19. The chain carries TRBV12-3 or TRBV12-4 and TRBJ1-6, with no clear D. The sample taken for sequencing was PBMCs or T cells enriched from blood (not recorded which). The CDR3 sequence: CASRPGNSPLHF. Written as DNA, the CDR3 is TGTGCCAGCAGGCCGGGAAATTCACCCCTCCACTTT.